This is a list of T cell receptor beta chains from one sample in a study of neoadjuvant anti-PD-1 for oral cavity cancer. Profiled with immunoSEQ multiplex PCR; TCRdb holds only in-frame clones, not every one. The sample contains around 81,000 clones, about 80% of which appear only once. The sequences come from PBMCs, collected before nivolumab (anti-PD-1) treatment. These receptors all stem from a person aged 35 to 85 with oral cavity squamous cell carcinoma. Both conserved end residues are part of each CDR3. Each record gives: J gene, V gene, clone size, D gene, CDR3 DNA, CDR3 protein. A D gene is named only where the DNA matches it firmly. A row's size may be missing; if present it is once, few, many or a size class.

>TRBJ2-1|TRBV10-3|-|TRBD2
TGTGCCATCAGTGAGTTTGCGGGAGCTAATGAGCAGTTCTTC
CAISEFAGANEQFF
>TRBJ1-1|TRBV4-1|few|TRBD1
TGCGCCAGCAGCCAAGGCCCCGCCGACAGGGGGCTATCTGAAGCTTTCTTT
CASSQGPADRGLSEAFF
>TRBJ2-4|TRBV13|-|TRBD2
TGTGCCAGCAGCGGGCGGCTAGCGGGAGAAAACATTCAGTACTTC
CASSGRLAGENIQYF
>TRBJ1-5|TRBV6-5|-|-
TGTGCCAGCAGTTACGACAGTTCCTATCAGCCCCAGCATTTT
CASSYDSSYQPQHF
>TRBJ2-2|TRBV7-9|-|TRBD2
TGTGCCAGCAGCCCTAGCGGGACGAACACCGGGGAGCTGTTTTTT
CASSPSGTNTGELFF
>TRBJ1-3|TRBV19|-|TRBD1
TGTGCCAGTACTACGGACAGGGTCTCTGGAAACACCATATATTTT
CASTTDRVSGNTIYF
>TRBJ1-5|TRBV7-2|once|-
TGTGCCAGCAGCTCAGTGACGGCTAGCAATCAGCCCCAGCATTTT
CASSSVTASNQPQHF
>TRBJ2-7|TRBV30|-|TRBD1
TGTGCCTGCTCATTAGGACAGGGGATCGGGGAGCAGTACTTC
CACSLGQGIGEQYF
>TRBJ2-7|TRBV27|-|-
TGTGCCAGCAGTTCCGGAGGTCTCGAGCAGTACTTC
CASSSGGLEQYF
>TRBJ2-1|TRBV29-1|-|-
TGCAGCGTTGCACCTAGCCCGGTCCCGCTTTACAATGAGCAGTTCTTC
CSVAPSPVPLYNEQFF
>TRBJ2-7|TRBV19|-|-
TGTGCCAGTAGAAACAACCGGGACTCCCGCTCCTACGAGCAGTACTTC
CASRNNRDSRSYEQYF
>TRBJ1-4|TRBV7-8|-|-
TGTGCCAGCAGCTTCAGTTCGGCAACTAATGAAAAACTGTTTTTT
CASSFSSATNEKLFF
>TRBJ1-1|TRBV27|-|-
TGTGCCAGCAGTTTATCGGCCACGGTTACTGAAGCTTTCTTT
CASSLSATVTEAFF
>TRBJ2-2|TRBV7-9|-|-
TGTGCCAGCAGCTCCGCTACCCCGAACACCGGGGAGCTGTTTTTT
CASSSATPNTGELFF
>TRBJ1-5|TRBV19|once|-
TGTGCCAGTAGTATTTCATGGGGAGAAAATCAGCCCCAGCATTTT
CASSISWGENQPQHF
>TRBJ2-7|TRBV5-1|-|-
TGCGCCAGCAGCTTGACGAGTACCTACGAGCAGTACTTC
CASSLTSTYEQYF
>TRBJ1-1|TRBV6-1|-|-
TGTGCCAGCAGTGAAAGGTGGCAGGGTGGCACTGAAGCTTTCTTT
CASSERWQGGTEAFF
>TRBJ2-1|TRBV6-5|-|-
TGTGCCAGCAACCTGAACAGAGCCTCCGGCAATGAGCAGTTCTTC
CASNLNRASGNEQFF
>TRBJ2-3|TRBV6-5|-|-
TGTGCCAGCAGTTACTCCTGGCGCACAGATACGCAGTATTTT
CASSYSWRTDTQYF
>TRBJ1-3|TRBV6-1|-|-
TGTGCCAGCAGTGACTACAGGACGGGCTCTGGAAACACCATATATTTT
CASSDYRTGSGNTIYF
>TRBJ2-7|TRBV29-1|-|-
TGCAGCGTTCGATTGAATACCCACGAGCAGTACTTC
CSVRLNTHEQYF
>TRBJ2-5|TRBV19|-|-
TGTGCCAGTACTCGCACTGCTGGGACTTCCCAAGAGACCCAGTACTTC
CASTRTAGTSQETQYF